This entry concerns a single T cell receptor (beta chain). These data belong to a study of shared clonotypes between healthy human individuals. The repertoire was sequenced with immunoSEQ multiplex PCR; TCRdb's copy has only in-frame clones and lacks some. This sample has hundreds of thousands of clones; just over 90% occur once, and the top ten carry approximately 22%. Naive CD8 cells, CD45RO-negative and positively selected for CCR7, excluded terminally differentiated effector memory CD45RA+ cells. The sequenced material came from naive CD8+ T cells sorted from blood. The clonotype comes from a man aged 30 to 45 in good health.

This chain's CDR3 is CASSYSGKSSYNEQFF. In DNA, the CDR3 is TGTGCCAGCAGTTATAGCGGGAAGAGCTCCTACAATGAGCAGTTCTTC. The chain links TRBV2 to TRBJ2-1, with TRBD2 matching 8 bases. This CDR3 has 16 amino acids. Trimming at V came to 5 bases and at J to 0 bases, leaving 6 bases not matched to a gene. Germline loops: CDR1 SNHLY, CDR2 FYNNEI. The complete variable domain, with remaining parts taken from reference TRBV2 and TRBJ2-1, reads EPEVTQTPSHQVTQMGQEVILRCVPISNHLYFYWYRQILGQKVEFLVSFYNNEISEKSEIFDDQFSVERPDGSNFTLKIRSTKLEDSAMYFCASSYSGKSSYNEQFFGPGTRLTVL.